This T cell receptor beta chain was documented in a study of blood T cell repertoires in COVID-19. About the research overall: Sample material is recorded as cDNA or gDNA derived from T cells, B-cell-depleted T cells, or PBMCs.

Original processing notes: Nucleated cell number was recorded as an estimate derived from reference gene primer amplification. TCRdb's table, derived via immunoSEQ multiplex PCR, lists solely in-frame clones and lacks some. Clone size and V and J calls were adopted from that table, with D and trimming inferred from the DNA. The data show approximately 310,000 clones, around 90% seen once. CDR1 is LGHDT and CDR2 is YNNKEL in the germline V gene (reference sequence). Trimming pared 2 bases from V and 3 bases from J, leaving 13 bases between. This CDR3 has 15 amino acids. For recovered donors of Cohort 3, there were two negative PCRs, clearance, or symptom resolution.

The sequenced sample consisted of PBMCs or T cells enriched from blood (not recorded which). The rearrangement joins TRBV3-1 (or the pseudogene TRBV3-2) to TRBJ1-2; no firm D call. This TCR derives from a man in his 60s who had recovered from COVID-19. For the CDR3, the DNA is TGTGCCAGCAGCCAAACATGGCCGGCGGACTATGGCTACACCTTC. This translates into CASSQTWPADYGYTF.